This T cell receptor beta chain was sequenced for a study of cytomegalovirus exposure and HLA in healthy donors. Whole-study results and caveats: Per published reports, the classifier diagnosed cytomegalovirus status with high specificity and sensitivity. Most TCR sequences were seen very rarely across donors, but some public TCRs occurred in many. The listing of roughly 160 TCR beta chains classed them as cytomegalovirus-associated.

A word on this clone: Its antigen is currently unknown.

Method: immunoSEQ multiplex PCR; TCRdb's copy keeps in-frame clones and lacks some. Of roughly 50,000 clones in the sample, roughly 90% were seen once. CDR3 length: 13 amino acids. Trimming removed 7 bases from V and 3 bases from J; junction bases left unmatched: 7. Germline V gene lookup returns CDR1 SQVTM and CDR2 ANQGSEA. The sequence came from a man aged 18 to 29 in good health and CMV-seronegative. The sample taken for sequencing was PBMCs. The chain is built from TRBV29-1 and TRBJ1-1; 8 nucleotides align to TRBD1. The DNA for the CDR3 is TGCAGCGGGGGGACAGGACGGGACACTGAAGCTTTCTTT. It specifies CSGGTGRDTEAFF.